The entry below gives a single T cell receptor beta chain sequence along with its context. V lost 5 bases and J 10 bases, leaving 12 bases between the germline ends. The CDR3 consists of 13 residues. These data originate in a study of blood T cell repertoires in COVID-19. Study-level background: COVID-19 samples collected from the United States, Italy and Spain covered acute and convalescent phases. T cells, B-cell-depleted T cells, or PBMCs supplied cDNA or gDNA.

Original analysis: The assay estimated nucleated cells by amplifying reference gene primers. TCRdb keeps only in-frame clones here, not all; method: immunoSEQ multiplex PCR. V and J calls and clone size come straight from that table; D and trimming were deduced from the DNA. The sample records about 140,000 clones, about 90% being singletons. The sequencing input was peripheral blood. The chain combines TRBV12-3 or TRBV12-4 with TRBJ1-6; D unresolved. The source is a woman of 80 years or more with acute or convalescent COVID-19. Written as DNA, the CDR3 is TGTGCCAGCAGTCCTCATGAGAGCTCACCCCTCCACTTT. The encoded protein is CASSPHESSPLHF.